A selection of T cell receptor beta chains follows, all from one sample in a study of shared T cell receptors in the human thymus. The data were produced by immunoSEQ multiplex PCR, yet TCRdb's version contains in-frame clones alone and is incomplete. The table records hundreds of thousands of clones, 80% to 90% of them present only once. These data were also reused for a study on human thymus T cells.

What was sequenced was thymocytes. All receptors derive from a girl under two years old with a congenital heart defect. The conserved cysteine and the conserved F or W are not part of the CDR3 here.

v_call	j_call	cdr3_aa
TRBV7-9	TRBJ2-5	ASSPIGLALQETQY
TRBV5-1	TRBJ2-5	ASSASGAQY
TRBV11-2	TRBJ1-4	ASSFSGGKEKLF
TRBV7-7	TRBJ2-3	ASSRLAGGGGDTQY
TRBV15	TRBJ2-5	ATSRETFAGGNQQETQY
TRBV10-3	TRBJ2-5	AIGRARMY
TRBV27	TRBJ1-5	ASSLSRGNNQPQH
TRBV6-1	TRBJ2-7	ASSHQGGQPYEQY
TRBV28	TRBJ1-4	ASSFQNEKLF
TRBV12-5	TRBJ1-2	ASGLGRGGYT
TRBV2	TRBJ2-7	ASSDRGAYEQY
TRBV2	TRBJ1-2	ASSPRDRVCPPCGYT
TRBV9	TRBJ2-4	ASSQLEGFSGENIQY
TRBV4-1	TRBJ1-1	ASSLGNRGYTEAF
TRBV14	TRBJ2-3	ASSQESGGSEDTQY
TRBV5-3	TRBJ1-1	ARSRTYLQGPSEAF
TRBV15	TRBJ2-2	ATVIGTSGGENTGELF
TRBV4-1	TRBJ2-7	ASSQVYRTSGYSSSYEQY
TRBV4-1	TRBJ1-1	ASSQDPAGSTNTEAF
TRBV5-6	TRBJ1-2	ASNSTGENYGYT
TRBV5-5	TRBJ2-5	ASSWSRTSGGQETQY
TRBV19	TRBJ1-1	ASTQGLNTEAF
TRBV28	TRBJ2-5	ASSLGKKASGGHTPGETQY
TRBV5-4	TRBJ2-5	ASSIGTSGLLQETQY
TRBV6-4	TRBJ2-5	ASSAPGTSGGAETQY
TRBV12-5	TRBJ2-7	ASGPQGGELYEQY
TRBV19	TRBJ1-3	ASSGTVSGNTIY
TRBV4-1	TRBJ2-5	ASSQAQGYPAGQETQY
TRBV15	TRBJ2-2	ATSNNLTRTQGSGELF
TRBV5-5	TRBJ1-6	ASSLAMGRSNSPLH
TRBV6-1	TRBJ1-6	ASSEEAPNNSPLH
TRBV5-1	TRBJ1-2	ASSSRTGGSFWAGYT
TRBV5-4	TRBJ2-7	ASSLGLAGVYEQY
TRBV6-5	TRBJ1-1	ASSSTGGYTEAF
TRBV28	TRBJ1-1	ASLIDRGTEAF